The 18 T cell receptor beta chains below were found in one sample sequenced in a study of blood T cell repertoires in COVID-19. The table came from immunoSEQ multiplex PCR; TCRdb's copy has only in-frame clones and leaves some out. This table holds hundreds of thousands of clones, roughly four fifths found once. The sequencing sample was made of peripheral blood. These receptors originate from a woman aged 40 to 50 with active or convalescent COVID-19.

The chain links TRBV21-1 to TRBJ2-7; TRBD1 reflects the table's D call only, with no check against the DNA. TRBV21-1 is labeled a pseudogene. The CDR3 totals 16 residues. The CDR3 nucleotides are TGTGCCAGCAGCATTTGGCACAGGGTGTTAGAGGACGAGCAGTACTTC. It codes for CASSIWHRVLEDEQYF.

The V call is TRBV2, the J call TRBJ1-4, with TRBD1 matching 10 bases. Germline loops: CDR1 SNHLY, CDR2 FYNNEI. This CDR3 is 16 amino acids long. Trimming took 6 bases from V and 6 from J; bases not matched to a gene: 10. CDR3 region: CASRPTGGEFHEKLFF. The DNA for the CDR3 is TGTGCCAGCAGACCGACAGGGGGCGAGTTTCATGAAAAACTGTTTTTT.

The J gene is TRBJ2-1, the V gene TRBV9; the match to TRBD1 covers 8 bases. J was trimmed by 5 bases and V by 7 bases; bases with no gene match: 5. The CDR3 covers 13 residues. Germline assignment: CDR1 SGDLS and CDR2 YYNGEE. As DNA, the CDR3 is TGTGCCAGCGGGGGGACAGGACACAATGAGCAGTTCTTC. Amino acid sequence: CASGGTGHNEQFF.

The J gene is TRBJ1-5, the V gene TRBV11-3; 11 nucleotides align to TRBD1. Germline CDR1 SGHNT, CDR2 YENEEA. V trimming: 5 bases; J trimming: 7 bases; junction bases outside the gene matches: 4. CDR3 length: 14 residues. The CDR3 reads CASSPGQGEQPQHF. The CDR3 bases are TGTGCCAGCAGCCCGGGACAGGGGGAACAGCCCCAGCATTTT.

J is TRBJ1-3 and V is TRBV27; TRBD1 matches 8 bases. The CDR3 covers 16 residues. Per the germline V gene, CDR1 is MNHEY and CDR2 is SMNVEV (reference sequence). Trimming removed 4 bases from V and 4 bases from J; junction bases left unmatched: 9. The CDR3 coding sequence is TGTGCCAGCAGTTCGTACCAGACAGGGGTAGGAAACACCATATATTTT. Protein sequence: CASSSYQTGVGNTIYF.

This chain's CDR3 is CASRRYTYNEQFF. CDR3 DNA sequence: TGTGCCAGCAGAAGATACACCTACAATGAGCAGTTCTTC. V gene TRBV12-3 or TRBV12-4 combines with J gene TRBJ2-1; D gene uncertain. CDR3 length: 13 residues. The V and J ends lost 6 bases and 2 bases respectively, with 8 bases between them.

This chain uses TRBV27 with TRBJ2-5; D might be TRBD1 (5 bases). Germline CDR1 MNHEY, CDR2 SMNVEV (reference sequence). V was pared by 3 bases and J by 2 bases, with 13 bases between. The CDR3 totals 15 residues. The CDR3 sequence: CASSFQGRRQETQYF. The CDR3 region has the DNA TGTGCCAGCAGTTTTCAGGGTCGAAGACAAGAGACCCAGTACTTC.

The chain recombines TRBV19 with TRBJ2-6; 8 nucleotides match TRBD1. Trimming took 0 bases from V and 3 from J; bases not matched to a gene: 7. Per the germline V gene, CDR1 is LNHDA and CDR2 is SQIVND (reference sequence). This CDR3 comprises 18 residues. The CDR3 loop reads CASSIDLGRGRGANVLTF. The DNA of the CDR3 is TGTGCCAGTAGTATAGACCTGGGCAGGGGGCGTGGGGCCAACGTCCTGACTTTC. Together with reference TRBV19 and TRBJ2-6, the CDR3 gives the full variable domain: DGGITQSPKYLFRKEGQNVTLSCEQNLNHDAMYWYRQDPGQGLRLIYYSQIVNDFQKGDIAEGYSVSREKKESFPLTVTSAQKNPTAFYLCASSIDLGRGRGANVLTFGAGSRLTVL.

The chain links TRBV6-5 to TRBJ2-7; possibly TRBD1 for D (6 bases). Germline CDR1 MNHEY, CDR2 SVGAGI. CDR3 length: 14 amino acids. The V end lost 6 bases, the J end lost 4 bases, and 16 bases lay between the germline ends. This CDR3 reads CASRARRGKYEQYF. DNA of the CDR3: TGTGCCAGCAGGGCCCGCAGGGGAAAATACGAGCAGTACTTC.

The genes are TRBV2 and TRBJ1-2, with D possibly TRBD1 on 6 matching bases. Germline CDR1 is SNHLY and CDR2 is FYNNEI. The CDR3 runs to 15 residues. V shed 8 bases and J shed 4 bases, with 20 bases lying between them. The CDR3: CASSFRGGPSYGYTF. CDR3 bases: TGTGCCAGCTCATTCCGGGGGGGCCCCAGCTATGGCTACACCTTC. Full variable domain (outside the CDR3, taken from reference TRBV2 and TRBJ1-2): EPEVTQTPSHQVTQMGQEVILRCVPISNHLYFYWYRQILGQKVEFLVSFYNNEISEKSEIFDDQFSVERPDGSNFTLKIRSTKLEDSAMYFCASSFRGGPSYGYTFGSGTRLTVV.

V gene TRBV6-6 combines with J gene TRBJ2-7; unclear D gene. CDR1 MNHNY and CDR2 SVGAGI come from the germline V gene (reference sequence). The CDR3 runs 15 residues. V lost 0 bases and J lost 0, with 9 bases in between. In DNA, the CDR3 is TGTGCCAGCAGTTACTCCCCCGGTAGCTCCTACGAGCAGTACTTC. Protein sequence: CASSYSPGSSYEQYF.

This clone appeared once. V usage is TRBV7-8 and J usage is TRBJ1-1; D might be TRBD1 (6 bases). Per the germline V gene, CDR1 is SGHVS and CDR2 is FQNEAQ. This CDR3 region has 15 residues. Trimming took 5 bases from V and 2 from J, leaving 15 bases between them. For the CDR3, the DNA is TGTGCCAGCAGCCCCCACAGGGTACTAAACACTGAAGCTTTCTTT. It codes for CASSPHRVLNTEAFF.

The chain couples TRBV5-6 to TRBJ2-5; 7 bases fit TRBD1. Matching the DNA end better, TRBJ2-7 makes the J call doubtful. The CDR3 runs 13 residues. The germline CDR1 and CDR2 sequences are SGHDT and YYEEEE. In DNA form, the CDR3 reads TGTGCCAGCAGCCGCCGGGACAGCTACGAGCAGTACTTC. This translates into CASSRRDSYEQYF.

The chain employs TRBV9 and TRBJ2-7; 8 bases are a match to TRBD1. J gave up 0 bases and V 7 bases, and 6 bases lay outside the gene matches. The germline gives CDR1 SGDLS, CDR2 YYNGEE. The CDR3 spans 14 residues. CDR3 amino acids: CASGKGQDSYEQYF. The CDR3 DNA follows: TGTGCCAGCGGAAAGGGACAGGACTCCTACGAGCAGTACTTC.

V and J are TRBV5-1 and TRBJ1-2, with D uncertain. From germline, CDR1 is SGHRS and CDR2 YFSETQ. This CDR3 is 13 amino acids long. V was cut by 4 bases and J by 7 bases, with 14 bases left in between. The CDR3 here is CASSGDLRGGYTF. DNA for the CDR3: TGCGCCAGCAGCGGGGATCTTCGGGGTGGCTACACCTTC.

This clone was picked up one time. An end of the junction differs from the germline gene, which may be a read error. This chain connects TRBV7-7 to TRBJ2-1; TRBD2 aligns across 13 bases. The CDR3 spans 17 residues. CDR1 and CDR2 from the germline V gene are SSHAT and FNYEAQ (reference sequence). CDR3 amino acids: CASSLALLAGGRYEQFF. CDR3 nucleotide sequence: TGTGCTAGCAGCTTAGCGTTACTAGCGGGGGGGCGTTATGAGCAGTTCTTC.

This clone was seen only once. The chain carries TRBV14 and TRBJ2-1; D is uncertain. The V and J ends lost 0 bases and 2 bases respectively, with 11 bases between them. In germline, CDR1 is SGHDN, CDR2 FVKESK. The CDR3 has 16 residues. The chain's CDR3 is CASSQDRLRTYNEQFF. Here the CDR3 DNA reads TGTGCCAGCAGCCAAGACAGGTTAAGGACCTACAATGAGCAGTTCTTC.

The chain is built from TRBV5-5 and TRBJ2-7, with TRBD1 matching 11 bases. The junction had 16 bases not matched to a gene; V was cut back by 4 bases and J by 4 bases. The CDR3 is made up of 18 amino acids. Germline assignment: CDR1 SGHKS and CDR2 YYEKEE (reference sequence). For the CDR3, the DNA is TGTGCCAGCAGCCCCAACCCCGTTTGGGGGACAGGGGGTTACGAGCAGTACTTC. It specifies CASSPNPVWGTGGYEQYF.